This TCR beta chain was documented in a study of human T cells and chemical hapten exposure (dated by TCRdb to 2020 to 2023). In terms of the full investigation: For sensitization, 2% DPC in acetone was applied to an approximately 2 cm by approximately 2 cm area of upper inner arm skin. Throughout the study period of around 24 weeks, patients also received therapeutic DPC doses to the scalp every week. Patch testing on the upper back used Finn chambers containing 0.01% DPC, with scoring done after 6 days according to International Contact Dermatitis Research Group standards. The patient cohort, mostly female, included alopecia areata with under or over 50% scalp involvement, alopecia totalis and alopecia universalis. Libraries were pooled for sequencing, and variation in per-sample TCR yields was attributed mainly to small differences in library volumes within the pool. Peripheral blood TCR repertoire changes were tracked in vivo in alopecia patients during primary and secondary sensitization to the hapten diphenylcyclopropenone (DPC). Blood samples were taken from patients before sensitization (week 0) and then at 2, 6 and about 24 weeks after DPC sensitization. For TCR sequencing, blood came from 25 to 35 alopecia patients at anywhere from one to four time points (pre-sensitization, 2, 6 and 24 weeks). Broad study findings and their caveats: DPC sensitization did not change how many TCRs were above 1 in 1000 frequency, and no evidence was found of alterations in global repertoire structure. Expanded TCRs formed significantly more large CDR3 similarity clusters than pre-sensitization or healthy control sets, consistent with antigen-driven responses. Because every patient had alopecia, a presumed autoimmune disease, the patients' immune response might differ from that of healthy individuals. A positive correlation was found between the number of PT1 expanded TCRs and patch test score, with significance reached at thresholds 8, 16 and 32 but not 4. Repeated subsampling changed both the strength of the expansion versus patch-test correlation and the threshold at which the correlation became significant.

V and J are trimmed by 5 bases and 6 bases, and the gene matches miss 7 bases of the junction. The germline V gene sets CDR1 to SGHVS and CDR2 to FNYEAQ. CDR3 length: 14 amino acids, cysteine to phenylalanine. The entry retains the CDR3 DNA only, 42 bases that are in frame from base 1. The time point label, as the study defines it: pre-sensitization, week 0. The treatment or condition label here, explained by the study, means: therapeutic diphenylcyclopropenone sensitization with weekly scalp DPC. At each patch-test visit, blood was drawn before the patch test was applied. To be eligible, patients had to be aged 18 to 70, diagnosed with alopecia and judged suitable for DPC therapy, while pregnant patients were excluded. Total RNA was extracted from unfractionated whole blood collected in Tempus Blood RNA tubes. This clonotype was seen ten or more times. Its antigen is still unknown. No base quality information exists; no much larger clone differs at one position.

Libraries were constructed by RACE. The sequencer was a NextSeq 500. During library preparation, unique molecular identifiers were attached to individual cDNA molecules so that TCRs could be counted quantitatively and reproducibly. For every blood RNA sample, sequencing covered both the TCR alpha and TCR beta chains. In the paper's pipeline: Samples had a median of roughly 99,000 TCRs, with a range from about 23,224 to 750,000. V, J and CDR3 annotation of the TCR reads was performed with the Decombinator software suite. For the PS versus PT1 abundance plots, all samples were subsampled to the same number of TCRs (28,000). Expanded TCRs were defined as absent before sensitization and observed at least eight times at the 2-week time point. The raw public reads went through TCRdb reprocessing: fastp at Q25, MiXCR clone calling, in-frame beta chains kept. A single entry per CDR3 protein holds the most common genes and DNA from its merged rows. It is TCRdb's table, rather than the study itself, that gives the V and J calls and clone size. This sample gives 250,000 or so distinct CDR3 sequences in total; about 8.1% of them show up just once. The ten largest make up roughly 2.5% of the sample.

The V and J genes are TRBV7-6 and TRBJ2-7; 10 nucleotides in the junction match TRBD1. Sequenced material: whole blood, taken in connection with sensitization to the hapten diphenylcyclopropenone (DPC). The source of this sequence is a woman aged 40-49 years with alopecia areata. Some clones in this sample may be carry-over from other donors' samples. The sequenced DNA is TGTGCCAGCAGCCCTCGACAGGGGGCGAGCGAGCAGTACTTC. Its product reads: CASSPRQGASEQYF.